The 26 T cell receptor beta chains listed next were all sequenced from one sample in a study of Ad26.COV2.S vaccination and SARS-CoV-2 variants. The sample's treatment: some 20 received Ad26.COV2.S at low or high dose, single or two shots; roughly five received placebo; per-sample allocation not given. The study sampled participants on day 63 after the first vaccine or placebo injection. The table came from immunoSEQ multiplex PCR; TCRdb's copy has only in-frame clones and leaves some out. This table holds some 250,000 clones, 70% to 90% found once. The input for sequencing was peripheral blood, taken in a trial of Ad26.COV2.S vaccine versus placebo. Receptor source: a person aged 18-65 years who received the Ad26.COV2.S COVID-19 vaccine or a placebo.

The gene calls are TRBV10-1 and TRBJ2-2; D remains ambiguous. The CDR3 runs 13 residues. Germline V gives CDR1 WNHNN, CDR2 SYGVQD (reference sequence). V lost 6 bases and J 1 base, leaving 6 bases between the germline ends. CDR3 region: CASSRLNTGELFF. CDR3 DNA: TGCGCCAGCAGCCGGTTGAACACCGGGGAGCTGTTTTTT.

This clone was picked up one time. The chain couples TRBV4-2 to TRBJ2-7; D possibly corresponds to TRBD2 (6 bases). CDR3 length: 15 amino acids. V shed 0 bases and J shed 4 bases, with 13 bases lying between them. Germline CDR1 is LGHNA and CDR2 is YNFKEQ. CDR3 nucleotide sequence: TGTGCCAGCAGCCAAGATAGACTAGACCGTTACGAGCAGTACTTC. Encoded protein: CASSQDRLDRYEQYF.

The CDR3 protein is CASSPVFDGKLFF. The DNA of the CDR3 is TGTGCCAGCTCACCCGTTTTCGACGGAAAACTGTTTTTT. This chain joins TRBV18 and TRBJ1-4; D gene unclear. Germline CDR1 and CDR2: KGHSH and LQKENI. The length of the CDR3 is 13 residues. V lost 3 bases and J 10 bases, leaving 12 bases between the germline ends.

The table lists this clone with a few counts. The rearrangement uses TRBV2 and TRBJ2-3, with 8 positions matching TRBD2. Germline V CDR1 and CDR2: SNHLY, FYNNEI. With V trimmed by 2 bases and J by 4 bases, 8 bases remained unmatched. The CDR3 loop spans 16 amino acids. The CDR3 loop is CASSEFDSGTPDTQYF. The DNA of the CDR3 is TGTGCCAGCAGTGAATTTGATAGCGGGACCCCAGATACGCAGTATTTT.

The V call is TRBV6-5, the J call TRBJ2-5, with TRBD1 as a possible D gene (6 bases). This CDR3 has 15 residues. With 0 bases removed from V and 9 bases from J, the gap between germline ends came to 17 bases. CDR1 MNHEY and CDR2 SVGAGI come from the germline V gene. The CDR3 DNA is TGTGCCAGCAGTTACTCCGGACAGAACTACGGGGCCCAGTACTTC. Protein product: CASSYSGQNYGAQYF.

The V gene is TRBV20-1, the J gene TRBJ2-5, with no clear D. Germline V CDR1 and CDR2: DFQATT, SNEGSKA (reference sequence). The V gene lost 3 bases and the J gene lost 5 bases, with 13 bases spanning the gap. The CDR3 runs to 13 residues. The CDR3 sequence: CSASPPTWETQYF. The CDR3, as DNA: TGCAGTGCTAGTCCGCCTACATGGGAGACCCAGTACTTC.

This clone was detected only a few times. This chain joins TRBV29-1 and TRBJ2-7; unclear D gene. Deletions cut 3 bases from V and 5 bases from J, with 5 bases between. The CDR3 runs 10 residues. Germline CDR1 is SQVTM and CDR2 is ANQGSEA. DNA of the CDR3: TGCAGCGTTGACATCCACGAGCAGTACTTC. Translated: CSVDIHEQYF.

This chain connects TRBV7-3 to TRBJ1-2; maybe TRBD1 (5 bases). The length of the CDR3 is 14 residues. The germline CDR1 and CDR2 sequences are SGHTA and FQGTGA. V lost 5 bases, J lost 0 bases, and 10 bases lay in between. CDR3 in DNA: TGTGCCAGCAGCCCAGCAGGGCCTAACTATGGCTACACCTTC. This encodes CASSPAGPNYGYTF.

The CDR3 spells CASSFLQETQYF. The CDR3 DNA reads TGTGCCAGCAGCTTCCTCCAAGAGACCCAGTACTTC. The rearrangement links TRBV7-2 to TRBJ2-5; D is unclear. V was cut by 3 bases and J by 1 base, with 3 bases left in between. Per germline, CDR1 SGHTA and CDR2 FQGNSA. The CDR3 spans 12 residues.

This chain uses TRBV7-2 with TRBJ2-5; no definite D call. The CDR3 is 13 amino acids. Germline values: CDR1 SGHTA, CDR2 FQGNSA. Between the trimmed V and J ends, which lost 3 bases and 4 bases, there was a span of 9 bases. The CDR3 sequence is CASSLRLGETQYF. The CDR3 nucleotides read TGTGCCAGCAGCTTGAGGTTGGGAGAGACCCAGTACTTC.

V usage is TRBV4-3 and J usage is TRBJ1-3; D unresolved. Germline V gene lookup returns CDR1 LGHNA and CDR2 YSLEER. V lost 0 bases to trimming and J lost 1 base, with 7 bases between them. CDR3 size: 15 residues. CDR3 sequence reads: CASSQDRTSGNTIYF. The CDR3 DNA is TGCGCCAGCAGCCAAGATAGGACTTCTGGAAACACCATATATTTT.

CDR3 region: CAISDRRDFTDTQYF. CDR3 DNA: TGTGCCATCAGTGATCGTAGGGACTTCACAGATACGCAGTATTTT. The genes are TRBV10-3 and TRBJ2-3, with D possibly matching TRBD2 (6 bases). Germline V lookup: CDR1 ENHRY, CDR2 SYGVKD. This CDR3 has 15 amino acids. V lost 3 bases and J lost 2, with 12 bases in between.

This clone has only a few counts. The V and J genes are TRBV7-9 and TRBJ2-1; no firm D call. Deletions cut 1 base from V and 6 bases from J, with 7 bases between. The germline gives CDR1 SEHNR, CDR2 FQNEAQ (reference sequence). This CDR3 comprises 13 residues. CDR3 sequence reads: CASSLVAFNEQFF. The CDR3 nucleotides are TGTGCCAGCAGCTTAGTAGCATTCAATGAGCAGTTCTTC.

The chain joins TRBV2 to TRBJ1-2; 9 nucleotides line up with TRBD1. CDR3 size: 16 residues. Germline CDR1 reads SNHLY; CDR2 reads FYNNEI. V dropped 0 bases and J dropped 8; count of bases not matched to a gene: 10. The CDR3 DNA reads TGTGCCAGCAGTGAAGCGCTTCGGGACAGGGTTCACGGCTACACCTTC. The encoded protein is CASSEALRDRVHGYTF.

The chain couples TRBV10-3 to TRBJ2-7; TRBD1 matches at 7 bases. There are 15 residues in the CDR3. Germline-derived CDR1 and CDR2 are ENHRY and SYGVKD. Losses at the gene ends were 4 bases for V and 2 bases for J; bases not matched to a gene: 8. The CDR3 region has the DNA TGTGCCATCAGTGCACGGGACAGCGATACCTACGAGCAGTACTTC. This sequence encodes CAISARDSDTYEQYF.

Remarks on this clone: The same CDR3 can be traced to other DNA sequences in this sample. The chain has TRBV29-1 and TRBJ2-2, with D perhaps matching TRBD1 (6 bases). CDR1 is SQVTM and CDR2 is ANQGSEA in the germline V gene. The V end was cut by 6 bases, the J end by 2 bases, with 10 bases between. CDR3 length: 13 residues. The CDR3 nucleotides read TGCAGCGTAGGACAGATAAACACCGGGGAGCTGTTTTTT. The encoded protein is CSVGQINTGELFF.

A single count supports this clone. V gene TRBV6-5 combines with J gene TRBJ1-6, with no clear D. CDR3 length: 14 residues. V gave up 6 bases and J gave up 7 bases, with 13 bases separating them. Germline V gives CDR1 MNHEY, CDR2 SVGAGI. The chain's CDR3 is CASSSGPSNSPLHF. CDR3 bases: TGTGCCAGCAGCTCTGGACCCTCGAATTCACCCCTCCACTTT.

This chain links TRBV2 with TRBJ2-7; 11 nucleotides align to TRBD1. The ends lost 6 bases at V and 3 bases at J; junction bases unmatched: 7. CDR1 SNHLY and CDR2 FYNNEI come from the germline V gene. The length of the CDR3 is 15 residues. The CDR3, as DNA: TGTGCCAGCAGCATTTTTGGGACAGGGGGCTACGAGCAGTACTTC. Protein product: CASSIFGTGGYEQYF.

The V call is TRBV5-1, the J call TRBJ1-1; tentatively, D is TRBD1 (5 bases). The germline V gene encodes CDR1 SGHRS and CDR2 YFSETQ. The CDR3 spans 15 residues. V lost 4 bases and J 1 base, leaving 14 bases between the germline ends. This CDR3 is CASSLDTTGNTEAFF. CDR3 DNA: TGCGCCAGCAGCCTGGACACTACAGGGAACACTGAAGCTTTCTTT.

The rearrangement links TRBV25-1 to TRBJ2-7; unclear D gene. The germline V gene encodes CDR1 MGHDK and CDR2 SYGVNS. The length of the CDR3 is 13 residues. V lost 2 bases to trimming and J lost 6 bases, with 11 bases between them. The CDR3: CASSELKQSEQYF. The DNA for the CDR3 is TGTGCCAGCAGTGAACTAAAGCAGTCCGAGCAGTACTTC.

The chain links TRBV12-3 or TRBV12-4 to TRBJ1-4, with D unresolved. The V end was cut by 7 bases, the J end by 4 bases, with 10 bases between. This CDR3 has 13 amino acids. CDR3 DNA sequence: TGTGCCAGCACCCTGGTGGGTAATGAAAAACTGTTTTTT. Translating it yields CASTLVGNEKLFF.

This clone showed up just a few times. The chain employs TRBV4-1 and TRBJ1-3; 9 bases align to TRBD1. The CDR3 is 18 residues long. V gave up 3 bases and J gave up 0 bases; unmatched junction bases: 9. Germline V gene lookup returns CDR1 MGHRA and CDR2 YSYEKL. CDR3 region: CASSHATDRGDSGNTIYF. The CDR3 nucleotides read TGCGCCAGCAGCCATGCTACGGACAGGGGAGACTCTGGAAACACCATATATTTT.

This rearrangement joins TRBV5-1 to TRBJ1-1, with D perhaps TRBD1 (5 bases). In germline, CDR1 is SGHRS, CDR2 YFSETQ. The CDR3 runs to 15 residues. V lost 4 bases and J lost 3, with 16 bases in between. The CDR3 reads CASSLVWGKDTEAFF. The CDR3 DNA is TGCGCCAGCAGCCTGGTATGGGGGAAGGACACTGAAGCTTTCTTT. The full variable domain, its missing parts supplied by reference TRBV5-1 and TRBJ1-1, is KAGVTQTPRYLIKTRGQQVTLSCSPISGHRSVSWYQQTPGQGLQFLFEYFSETQRNKGNFPGRFSGRQFSNSRSEMNVSTLELGDSALYLCASSLVWGKDTEAFFGQGTRLTVV.

V gene TRBV4-1 combines with J gene TRBJ1-1; D remains ambiguous. The V end was cut by 0 bases, the J end by 1 base, with 9 bases between. The CDR3 length is 15 residues. CDR1 and CDR2 (germline): MGHRA, YSYEKL. The CDR3: CASSQDEGSNTEAFF. The CDR3 DNA sequence: TGCGCCAGCAGCCAAGATGAGGGTTCGAACACTGAAGCTTTCTTT.

The rearrangement joins TRBV5-6 to TRBJ1-6, with D uncertain. The V and J ends lost 0 bases and 9 bases respectively, with 13 bases between them. This CDR3 spans 15 amino acids. CDR1 is SGHDT, CDR2 YYEEEE, per germline. The CDR3, as DNA: TGTGCCAGCAGCTTGGGGCAGCCCGTGGGTTCACCCCTCCACTTT. It specifies CASSLGQPVGSPLHF. The full variable domain, rest sourced from reference TRBV5-6 and TRBJ1-6, is DAGVTQSPTHLIKTRGQQVTLRCSPKSGHDTVSWYQQALGQGPQFIFQYYEEEERQRGNFPDRFSGHQFPNYSSELNVNALLLGDSALYLCASSLGQPVGSPLHFGNGTRLTVT.

V usage is TRBV19 and J usage is TRBJ1-4; D might be TRBD1 (5 bases). V gave up 5 bases and J gave up 0 bases, with 13 bases separating them. Looked up from germline, CDR1 is LNHDA and CDR2 is SQIVND (reference sequence). This CDR3 is 16 amino acids long. The CDR3, as DNA: TGTGCCAGTAGTGTGCAGGGAGATGCAACTAATGAAAAACTGTTTTTT. This codes for CASSVQGDATNEKLFF.